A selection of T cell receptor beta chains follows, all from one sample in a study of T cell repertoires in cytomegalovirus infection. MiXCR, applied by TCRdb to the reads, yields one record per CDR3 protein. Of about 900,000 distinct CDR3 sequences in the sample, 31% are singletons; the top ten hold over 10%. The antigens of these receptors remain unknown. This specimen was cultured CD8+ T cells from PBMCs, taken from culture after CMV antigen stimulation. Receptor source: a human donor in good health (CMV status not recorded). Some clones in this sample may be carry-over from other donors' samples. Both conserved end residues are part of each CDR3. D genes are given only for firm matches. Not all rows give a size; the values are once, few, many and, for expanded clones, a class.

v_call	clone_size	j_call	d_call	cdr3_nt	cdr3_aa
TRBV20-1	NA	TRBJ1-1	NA	TGCAGTGCTAGAGATCAAACCGGGGTGTGGACTGAAGCTTTCTTT	CSARDQTGVWTEAFF
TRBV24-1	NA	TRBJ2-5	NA	TGTGCCACCAGTGATTTCAACCCCCAAGAGACCCAGTACTTC	CATSDFNPQETQYF
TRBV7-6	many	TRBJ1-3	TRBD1	TGTGCCAGCAGCTTAGTAACCGCAGGGGGAACTGGAAACACCATATATTTT	CASSLVTAGGTGNTIYF
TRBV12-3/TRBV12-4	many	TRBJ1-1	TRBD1	TGTGCCAGCAGTTCCCCCAGGGGGCGCGGGAGCACTGAAGCTTTCTTT	CASSSPRGRGSTEAFF
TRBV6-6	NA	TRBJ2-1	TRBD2	TGTGCCAGCAGTTACGCTAGCGGGGTTGAGCAGTTCTTC	CASSYASGVEQFF
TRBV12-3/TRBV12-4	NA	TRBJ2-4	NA	TGTGCCAGCAGCATTTTCCTAATACCCGGGCCACAGGGACCCAAAAACATTCAGTACTTC	CASSIFLIPGPQGPKNIQYF
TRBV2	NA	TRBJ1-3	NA	TGTGCCAGCATCGTCAGCTCTGGAAACACCATATATTTT	CASIVSSGNTIYF
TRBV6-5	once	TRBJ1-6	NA	TGTGCCAGCAAGACTGGCAAATTTTCACCCCTCCACTTT	CASKTGKFSPLHF
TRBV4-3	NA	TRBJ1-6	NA	TGCGCCAGCAGCCAAGATCCGATTTCTATAACTTATAATTCACCCCTCCACTTT	CASSQDPISITYNSPLHF
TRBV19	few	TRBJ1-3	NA	TGTGCCAGTAGTCCACCCACGGGGCGAGCTGGAAACACCATATATTTT	CASSPPTGRAGNTIYF
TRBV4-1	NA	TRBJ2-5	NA	TGCGCCAGCAGCCCGGGGGAAGGCCTTGATGAGACCCAGTACTTC	CASSPGEGLDETQYF
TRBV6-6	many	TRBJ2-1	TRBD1	TGTGCCAGCAGTTACTCGATGGGACAGTCCTACAATGAGCAGTTCTTC	CASSYSMGQSYNEQFF
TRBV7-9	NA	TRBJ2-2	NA	TGTGTCAGCAGTTCAGGGGCCGGGGAGCTGTTTTTT	CVSSSGAGELFF
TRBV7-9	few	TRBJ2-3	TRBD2	TGTGCCAGCAGCTATCCCTTTACTAGCGGGGGGTATAGCACAGATACGCAGTATTTT	CASSYPFTSGGYSTDTQYF
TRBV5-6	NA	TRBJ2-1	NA	TGTGCCAGCAGCTTCGCCCCTAGGGCAACCTCCTACAATGAGCAGTTCTTC	CASSFAPRATSYNEQFF
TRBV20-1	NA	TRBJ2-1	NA	TGCAGTGCTAGAGATTACCCGGGAGCGAAGGCCTACAATGAGCAGTTCTTC	CSARDYPGAKAYNEQFF
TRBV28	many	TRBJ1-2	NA	TGTGCCAGCAGTACACAGGGTACGGGCTCTTATGGCTACACCTTC	CASSTQGTGSYGYTF
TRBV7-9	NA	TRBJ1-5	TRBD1	TGTGCCAGCAGCCCGGGACAGCGGACTTTCGAAGGTCAGCCCCAGCATTTT	CASSPGQRTFEGQPQHF
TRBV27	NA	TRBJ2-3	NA	TGTGCCAGCATTAGAGGAGATACGCAGTATTTT	CASIRGDTQYF
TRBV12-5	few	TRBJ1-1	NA	TGTGCTAGTGGTCCTGGACACATTGAAGCTTTCTTT	CASGPGHIEAFF
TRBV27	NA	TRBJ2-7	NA	TGTGCCAGCAGTTTATTTCCCTTCAGGGACGAGCAGTACTTC	CASSLFPFRDEQYF
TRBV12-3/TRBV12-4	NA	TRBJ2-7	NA	TGTGCCAGCAGTTTGAGACCCAGCAACGAGCAGTACTTC	CASSLRPSNEQYF
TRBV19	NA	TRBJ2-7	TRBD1	TGTGCCAGTAGGTCCGGGACAGGGGCCTTCGAGCAGTACTTC	CASRSGTGAFEQYF
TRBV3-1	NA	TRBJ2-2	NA	TGTGCCAGCAGCGGGCATGAGGGCGTTAACACCGGGGAGCTGTTTTTT	CASSGHEGVNTGELFF
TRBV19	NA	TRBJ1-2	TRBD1	TGTGCCAGTAGTCTTCTCCCGGGACAGGGAAATGGCTACACCTTC	CASSLLPGQGNGYTF
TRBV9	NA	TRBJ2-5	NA	TGTGCCAGCAGGGGGGAAGGGGCCCAGTACTTC	CASRGEGAQYF